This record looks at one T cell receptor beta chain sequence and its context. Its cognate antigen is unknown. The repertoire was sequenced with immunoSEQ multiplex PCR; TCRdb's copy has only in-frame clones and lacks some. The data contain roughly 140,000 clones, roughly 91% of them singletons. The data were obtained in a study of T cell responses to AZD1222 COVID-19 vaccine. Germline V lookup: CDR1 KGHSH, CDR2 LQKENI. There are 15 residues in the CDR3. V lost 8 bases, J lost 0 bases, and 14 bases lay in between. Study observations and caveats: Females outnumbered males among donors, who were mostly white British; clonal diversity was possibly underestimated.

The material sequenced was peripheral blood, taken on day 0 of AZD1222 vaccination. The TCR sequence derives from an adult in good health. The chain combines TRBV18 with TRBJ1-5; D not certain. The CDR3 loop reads CASIAAASSNQPQHF. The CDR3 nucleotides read TGTGCCAGCATCGCCGCCGCATCTAGCAATCAGCCCCAGCATTTT.